The 27 T cell receptor beta chains presented below share a single source sample, sequenced in a study of blood T cell repertoires in COVID-19. The data were produced by immunoSEQ multiplex PCR, yet TCRdb's version contains in-frame clones alone and is incomplete. The data show 130,000 or so clones, roughly 80% seen once. Sequences were obtained from peripheral blood. These receptor sequences come from a human donor in a cohort sampled during active COVID-19.

The rearrangement uses TRBV27 and TRBJ2-7; 7 nucleotides align to TRBD1. This CDR3 spans 15 amino acids. Looked up from germline, CDR1 is MNHEY and CDR2 is SMNVEV (reference sequence). Trimming cost V 3 bases and J 2 bases; bases outside gene matches: 7. DNA of the CDR3: TGTGCCAGCAGTTTGTCGGGACAGCATCCCTACGAGCAGTACTTC. This gives the protein CASSLSGQHPYEQYF.

This clone showed up just a few times. V gene TRBV20-1 combines with J gene TRBJ1-2; TRBD1 is a possible D gene (5 bases). This CDR3 spans 9 amino acids. V gave up 7 bases and J gave up 12 bases, with 12 bases separating them. Germline V gene data show CDR1 as DFQATT and CDR2 as SNEGSKA (reference sequence). CDR3 amino acids: CSGGRVNTF. The CDR3 DNA is TGCAGTGGTGGCAGGGTCAACACCTTC.

V is TRBV7-9 and J is TRBJ2-1, with TRBD2 identical over 8 bases. This CDR3 comprises 17 residues. Germline assignment: CDR1 SEHNR and CDR2 FQNEAQ (reference sequence). The junction had 15 bases not matched to a gene; V was cut back by 5 bases and J by 6 bases. The CDR3: CASSKEAGLVIFNEQFF. The CDR3 bases are TGTGCCAGCAGCAAGGAGGCGGGACTAGTAATTTTCAATGAGCAGTTCTTC.

A few counts support this clone. CDR3 DNA: TGTGCCAGCAGGGTAGCGGGAAAGAGGGAGCAGTACTTC. Amino acids: CASRVAGKREQYF. This chain connects TRBV27 to TRBJ2-7, with 8 bases fitting TRBD2. The CDR3 extends over 13 amino acids. V dropped 6 bases and J dropped 7; count of bases not matched to a gene: 8. Germline values: CDR1 MNHEY, CDR2 SMNVEV (reference sequence).

The rearrangement uses TRBV19 and TRBJ2-2, with D tentatively TRBD2 (6 bases). Trimming pared 3 bases from V and 6 bases from J, leaving 14 bases between. The CDR3 runs 15 residues. Germline CDR1 LNHDA, CDR2 SQIVND (reference sequence). CDR3 amino acids: CASSIYSGDPGELFF. In DNA, the CDR3 is TGTGCCAGTAGTATCTACTCGGGGGACCCCGGGGAGCTGTTTTTT.

This clone was seen a handful of times. V usage is TRBV6-5 and J usage is TRBJ1-2; the D is unclear. Germline CDR1 MNHEY, CDR2 SVGAGI. The CDR3 loop spans 14 amino acids. The V and J ends lost 0 bases and 3 bases respectively, with 8 bases between them. The CDR3 DNA is TGTGCCAGCAGTTACTCAGGGAGTTACTATGGCTACACCTTC. This encodes CASSYSGSYYGYTF.

The rearrangement links TRBV30 to TRBJ1-1, with D unclear. Germline assignment: CDR1 GTSNPN and CDR2 SVGIG (reference sequence). This CDR3 region has 12 residues. The V gene lost 0 bases and the J gene lost 8 bases, with 10 bases spanning the gap. The chain's CDR3 is CAWSVRGTEAFF. In nucleotides, the CDR3 is TGTGCCTGGAGTGTACGTGGTACAGAAGCTTTCTTT.

This clone was observed once. This sequence joins TRBV6-5 and TRBJ2-1, with D perhaps TRBD2 (6 bases). The CDR3 is made up of 13 amino acids. The V and J ends lost 6 bases and 4 bases respectively, with 10 bases between them. Looked up from germline, CDR1 is MNHEY and CDR2 is SVGAGI. This CDR3 reads CASRPAGYNEQFF. The CDR3 region has the DNA TGTGCCAGCAGACCCGCGGGATACAATGAGCAGTTCTTC.

The rearrangement links TRBV27 to TRBJ2-7; D not resolved. There are 13 residues in the CDR3. The V gene's germline CDR1 is MNHEY and CDR2 SMNVEV (reference sequence). V lost 9 bases and J 2 bases, leaving 14 bases between the germline ends. The CDR3 sequence is CASSKSPPYEQYF. CDR3 DNA: TGTGCCAGTTCCAAGAGTCCCCCCTACGAGCAGTACTTC.

The V and J genes are TRBV12-3 or TRBV12-4 and TRBJ1-2; 8 bases are shared with TRBD1. The J segment lost 8 bases and the V segment lost 1 base, leaving 3 bases of the junction unmatched. The CDR3 has 13 residues. In nucleotides, the CDR3 is TGTGCCAGCAGTTTAGTTGCAGGGGGCGGCTACACCTTC. It is translated as CASSLVAGGGYTF.

The rearrangement uses TRBV6-1 and TRBJ1-4; weak D call: TRBD1 (5 bases). V was cut by 0 bases and J by 4 bases, with 18 bases left in between. This CDR3 is built from 18 residues. From germline, CDR1 is MNHNS and CDR2 SASEGT. CDR3 sequence: CASSEATSGIPFNEKLFF. The CDR3 bases are TGTGCCAGCAGTGAAGCGACTTCAGGGATTCCTTTTAATGAAAAACTGTTTTTT.

This chain joins TRBV5-4 and TRBJ1-1, with D hard to call. CDR1 is SGHNT and CDR2 is YYREEE in the germline V gene (reference sequence). This CDR3 region has 13 residues. V lost 10 bases to trimming and J lost 3 bases, with 16 bases between them. DNA of the CDR3: TGTGCCTTTATGATTGGGAGGGACACTGAAGCTTTCTTT. Its translation: CAFMIGRDTEAFF.

The rearrangement links TRBV29-1 to TRBJ2-7; D is undetermined. V shed 4 bases and J shed 0 bases, with 10 bases lying between them. The CDR3 covers 13 residues. The germline CDR1 and CDR2 sequences are SQVTM and ANQGSEA. The chain's CDR3 is CSVVETPSYEQYF. The CDR3 nucleotides read TGCAGCGTTGTCGAGACTCCCTCCTACGAGCAGTACTTC.

CDR3 DNA sequence: TGTGCCAGCACAGGGGGTACGACCTACGAGCAGTACTTC. Translating gives CASTGGTTYEQYF. The rearrangement links TRBV10-3 to TRBJ2-7; 8 bases match TRBD1. The CDR3 covers 13 residues. With 10 bases clipped from V and 2 bases from J, the junction kept 7 bases outside the gene matches. CDR1 is ENHRY, CDR2 SYGVKD, per germline.

CDR3 sequence (DNA): TGTGCCACCAGCAGAGTGGCAGGGGGAACTGAAGCTTTCTTT. Translating gives CATSRVAGGTEAFF. V is TRBV15 and J is TRBJ1-1; 7 nucleotides agree with TRBD1. With 1 base clipped from V and 5 bases from J, the junction kept 4 bases outside the gene matches. This CDR3 has 14 residues. Germline loops: CDR1 LNHNV, CDR2 YYDKDF (reference sequence).

Comment on this clone: At the DNA level, this CDR3 is encoded by other sequences in the same sample as well. The chain uses TRBV19 and TRBJ2-7; no clear D. Per the germline V gene, CDR1 is LNHDA and CDR2 is SQIVND (reference sequence). Trimming removed 3 bases from V and 3 bases from J, with 6 bases in between. The CDR3 totals 12 residues. The CDR3 nucleotides read TGTGCCAGTAGTATTCCAGGCTACGAGCAGTACTTC. Its translation: CASSIPGYEQYF.

Only a few counts were recorded for this clone. The chain combines TRBV4-1 with TRBJ2-7; maybe TRBD2 (5 bases). Germline-derived CDR1 and CDR2 are MGHRA and YSYEKL. This CDR3 comprises 14 residues. Trimming stripped 4 bases from V and 1 base from J, with 11 bases between. CDR3 sequence: CASSLRDTSYEQYF. DNA of the CDR3: TGCGCCAGCAGCCTCCGGGATACGTCCTACGAGCAGTACTTC.

V and J are TRBV9 and TRBJ1-6, with 7 bases lining up with TRBD1. J gave up 10 bases and V 1 base, and 5 bases lay outside the gene matches. This CDR3 has 14 amino acids. The V gene's germline CDR1 is SGDLS and CDR2 YYNGEE. The CDR3 nucleotides are TGTGCCAGCAGCGTATCACAGGGGTACTCACCCCTCCACTTT. Its protein is CASSVSQGYSPLHF.

The gene calls are TRBV15 and TRBJ1-5, with TRBD1 matching over 10 bases. The CDR3 contains 14 residues. Germline CDR1 and CDR2: LNHNV and YYDKDF (reference sequence). J was trimmed by 6 bases and V by 4 bases; bases with no gene match: 3. The CDR3 nucleotides are TGTGCCACCAGCAAGGACAGGGGGGCTCAGCCCCAGCATTTT. Translated, it gives CATSKDRGAQPQHF.

This chain connects TRBV7-8 to TRBJ2-7; 11 nucleotides match TRBD2. V trimming: 1 base; J trimming: 3 bases; junction bases outside the gene matches: 8. This CDR3 is built from 17 residues. CDR1 is SGHVS, CDR2 FQNEAQ, per germline. The CDR3 sequence: CASSLGLAGSRGYEQYF. The CDR3 DNA reads as TGTGCCAGCAGCTTAGGACTAGCGGGGTCCCGGGGCTACGAGCAGTACTTC.

This clone was picked up a small number of times. The V call is TRBV5-1, the J call TRBJ2-3; D gene unclear. Trimming removed 3 bases from V and 1 base from J, with 9 bases in between. The CDR3 sequence is 14 residues long. CDR1 and CDR2 (germline): SGHRS, YFSETQ. CDR3: CASSSYEGTDTQYF. Written as DNA, the CDR3 is TGCGCCAGCAGCTCCTATGAAGGCACAGATACGCAGTATTTT. Full variable domain (outside the CDR3, taken from reference TRBV5-1 and TRBJ2-3): KAGVTQTPRYLIKTRGQQVTLSCSPISGHRSVSWYQQTPGQGLQFLFEYFSETQRNKGNFPGRFSGRQFSNSRSEMNVSTLELGDSALYLCASSSYEGTDTQYFGPGTRLTVL.

This clone was seen just once. The J gene is TRBJ2-7, the V gene TRBV11-3, with 7 bases identical to TRBD1. Germline lookup yields CDR1 SGHNT and CDR2 YENEEA. CDR3 length equals 15 residues. Trimming took 5 bases from V and 2 from J; bases not matched to a gene: 9. CDR3 sequence (DNA): TGTGCCAGCAGCGTTGGGACAGCTTTCACCTACGAGCAGTACTTC. Translating gives CASSVGTAFTYEQYF.

This clone was recorded a few times. The chain carries TRBV28 and TRBJ1-3; 9 nucleotides agree with TRBD1. This CDR3 comprises 15 residues. V shed 3 bases and J 1 base; nucleotides not matched to a gene: 1. Germline loops: CDR1 MDHEN, CDR2 SYDVKM. Written as DNA, the CDR3 is TGTGCCAGCAGTTTGGGGACAGGGTCTGGAAACACCATATATTTT. It encodes CASSLGTGSGNTIYF.

The CDR3 loop reads CASSRLSSYEQYF. CDR3 nucleotides: TGTGCCAGCAGTCGTTTGAGCTCCTACGAGCAGTACTTC. V and J are TRBV27 and TRBJ2-7; D is unclear. Trimming pared 5 bases from V and 0 bases from J, leaving 8 bases between. Germline V gene lookup returns CDR1 MNHEY and CDR2 SMNVEV (reference sequence). The CDR3 has 13 residues.

This rearrangement joins TRBV7-2 to TRBJ2-7, with D tentatively TRBD1 (5 bases). This CDR3 spans 15 amino acids. CDR1 is SGHTA, CDR2 FQGNSA, per germline. V shed 0 bases and J shed 5 bases, with 14 bases lying between them. This CDR3 is CASSLADSFSDEQYF. The CDR3 nucleotides read TGTGCCAGCAGCTTAGCTGACAGTTTTTCGGACGAGCAGTACTTC.

The chain employs TRBV6-5 and TRBJ2-7, with 8 bases that match TRBD1. CDR1 MNHEY and CDR2 SVGAGI come from the germline V gene. The CDR3 spans 14 residues. The V and J ends lost 6 bases and 1 base, in that order; junction bases with no gene match: 5. The CDR3 region is CASRHQGASYEQYF. The DNA of the CDR3 is TGTGCCAGCAGACACCAGGGGGCATCCTACGAGCAGTACTTC.

This chain joins TRBV18 and TRBJ2-2, with 8 positions matching TRBD1. The junction had 9 bases not matched to a gene; V was cut back by 3 bases and J by 6 bases. CDR3 length equals 16 residues. CDR1 is KGHSH, CDR2 LQKENI, per germline. The chain's CDR3 is CASSPQTGGISGELFF. For the CDR3, the DNA is TGTGCCAGCTCACCCCAAACAGGGGGTATCTCCGGGGAGCTGTTTTTT. The complete variable domain, with remaining parts taken from reference TRBV18 and TRBJ2-2, reads NAGVMQNPRHLVRRRGQEARLRCSPMKGHSHVYWYRQLPEEGLKFMVYLQKENIIDESGMPKERFSAEFPKEGPSILRIQQVVRGDSAAYFCASSPQTGGISGELFFGEGSRLTVL.